This TCR beta chain was obtained from a study of early T cells in non-severe SARS-CoV-2 infection. Study-level findings and limits: VDJdb matches were skewed toward anti-spike CD8 T cell responses.

TCRdb reanalysed the 5' RACE reads using MiXCR and keeps one entry per CDR3 protein. Among over 50,000 distinct CDR3 sequences listed, about 12% were seen once. This clonotype has at least ten counts. The antigen is not known. The CDR3 sequence is 18 residues long. V shed 4 bases and J 0 bases; nucleotides not matched to a gene: 11. This chain connects TRBV12-3 or TRBV12-4 to TRBJ2-1; TRBD2 aligns across 8 bases. The clonotype originates from an adult who was a healthcare worker with PCR-confirmed SARS-CoV-2 infection or an uninfected control (not recorded which). The sample consisted of whole blood. CDR3 nucleotide sequence: TGTGCCAGCAGTTGGGTCAGGGGCGGGGGGAGCTCCTACAATGAGCAGTTCTTC. Its protein product is CASSWVRGGGSSYNEQFF.